The 18 T cell receptor beta chains below come from one sample, sequenced in a study of blood T cells in healthy people across ages. A second 7 to 11 cycle PCR used barcoded and J-beta primers. TCRdb fed the 5' RACE reads into MiXCR, producing one record per CDR3 protein. The data hold fewer than 650,000 distinct CDR3 sequences, with roughly a quarter observed a single time. The data were also submitted as part of a second study, on T cells of mothers and their children.

The specimen was blood. These receptors were collected from a boy between 2 and 10 years old in good health.

The chain combines TRBV7-9 with TRBJ1-1; tentative D call: TRBD1 (6 bases). The CDR3 has 15 amino acids. The germline CDR1 and CDR2 sequences are SEHNR and FQNEAQ (reference sequence). Trimming took off 5 bases at V and 1 base at J, with 14 bases between the two ends. The CDR3 DNA sequence: TGTGCCAGCAGCCCGCCAGCGACAGGGAACACTGAAGCTTTCTTT. Translation gives CASSPPATGNTEAFF.

This clonotype has just a few counts. The rearrangement links TRBV6-1 to TRBJ2-1; 10 nucleotides align to TRBD2. Per the germline V gene, CDR1 is MNHNS and CDR2 is SASEGT. Trimming cost V 6 bases and J 0 bases; bases outside gene matches: 5. The CDR3 is 16 residues long. In DNA form, the CDR3 reads TGTGCCAGCAGCTCTCAGCGGGGGGGCTCCTACAATGAGCAGTTCTTC. It codes for CASSSQRGGSYNEQFF.

The CDR3 nucleotides are TGCAGCGTTGCCGGACAGGGGCACCTCCGGTGGGGTGAGCAGTTCTTC. It yields the protein CSVAGQGHLRWGEQFF. The rearrangement links TRBV29-1 to TRBJ2-1, with 9 nucleotides matching TRBD1. The CDR3 totals 16 residues. The V segment lost 4 bases and the J segment 9 bases; nucleotides outside the gene matches: 16. Germline CDR1 SQVTM, CDR2 ANQGSEA.

The table lists this clonotype with a few counts. The J gene is TRBJ2-5, the V gene TRBV28; 9 nucleotides match TRBD1. The better agreement between TRBJ2-7 and the DNA end casts doubt on the J call. The CDR3 covers 14 residues. Germline V gene lookup returns CDR1 MDHEN and CDR2 SYDVKM. CDR3 residues: CASTLRGTGSEQYF. Here the CDR3 DNA reads TGTGCCAGCACCCTTCGGGGGACAGGGTCCGAGCAGTACTTC.

In its sample, this clonotype was seen a few times. This chain joins TRBV6-1 and TRBJ2-1; 11 nucleotides align to TRBD1. The length of the CDR3 is 14 residues. J lost 9 bases, V lost 7 bases, and 8 bases had no gene match. Germline V lookup: CDR1 MNHNS, CDR2 SASEGT. The CDR3 here is CASTVRTGGIEQFF. DNA for the CDR3: TGTGCCAGCACTGTCAGGACAGGGGGCATTGAGCAGTTCTTC.

The CDR3 region has the DNA TGTGCCACCAGTGGTGGCCCTAACACCGGGGAGCTGTTTTTT. Protein sequence: CATSGGPNTGELFF. V and J are TRBV24-1 and TRBJ2-2; D is unclear. The CDR3 is made up of 14 amino acids. CDR1 and CDR2 from the germline V gene are KGHDR and SFDVKD. V lost 5 bases, J lost 2 bases, and 8 bases lay in between.

This clonotype was counted only a few times. The chain joins TRBV7-8 to TRBJ2-7; the D is unclear. CDR1 and CDR2 (germline): SGHVS, FQNEAQ. V was shortened by 2 bases and J by 2 bases, with 13 bases between the two germline ends. CDR3 length: 15 residues. This CDR3 is CASSLFATTPYEQYF. The CDR3 DNA follows: TGTGCCAGCAGCTTATTTGCCACAACCCCCTACGAGCAGTACTTC.

A few counts support this clonotype. The rearrangement joins TRBV10-3 to TRBJ2-7; 8 bases match TRBD2. Losses at the gene ends were 0 bases for V and 4 bases for J; bases not matched to a gene: 2. The germline gives CDR1 ENHRY, CDR2 SYGVKD. The CDR3 contains 14 residues. DNA for the CDR3: TGTGCCATCAGTGAGTCGGCTAGCGGGTACGAGCAGTACTTC. Protein sequence: CAISESASGYEQYF.

This clonotype came up once. The chain carries TRBV9 and TRBJ2-1, with D tentatively TRBD2 (7 bases). Germline V gene lookup returns CDR1 SGDLS and CDR2 YYNGEE. V dropped 7 bases and J dropped 2 bases, with 13 bases sitting between them. The CDR3 sequence is 14 residues long. The CDR3 region has the DNA TGTGCCAGCGAGGGGGGAGGGACCTACAATGAGCAGTTCTTC. This codes for CASEGGGTYNEQFF.

Note on this clonotype: Germline and junction disagree at one end, which may indicate a read error. V and J are TRBV29-1 and TRBJ2-1; D gene uncertain. The end of the DNA aligns better with TRBJ2-7, so the J call may be wrong. Germline lookup yields CDR1 SQVTM and CDR2 ANQGSEA. The CDR3 length is 12 residues. This CDR3 reads CSAIFLRYGQYF. The CDR3 nucleotides read TGCAGCGCCATATTCCTGCGCTACGGGCAGTACTTC.

This clonotype was seen repeatedly, ten times or more. This chain connects TRBV21-1 to TRBJ2-5; the table gives TRBD1 as D, unverified against the DNA. TRBV21-1 is a listed pseudogene. This CDR3 spans 15 amino acids. CDR3 region: CASSKDGGRGETQYF. As DNA, the CDR3 is TGTGCCAGCAGCAAAGACGGGGGGAGAGGAGAGACCCAGTACTTC.

This chain links TRBV6-5 with TRBJ1-6; 12 bases align to TRBD1. V shed 0 bases and J 6 bases; nucleotides not matched to a gene: 6. This CDR3 region has 18 residues. Germline values: CDR1 MNHEY, CDR2 SVGAGI. Written as DNA, the CDR3 is TGTGCCAGCAGTTACTCCCCCGGGACAGGGGGCGGTAATTCACCCCTCCACTTT. This encodes CASSYSPGTGGGNSPLHF.

The V and J genes are TRBV2 and TRBJ2-5; D gene unclear. The better agreement between TRBJ2-1 and the DNA end casts doubt on the J call. The germline CDR1 and CDR2 sequences are SNHLY and FYNNEI. This CDR3 has 13 amino acids. As DNA, the CDR3 is TGTGCCAGCAGTGTTTTGCGGTACAATGAGCAGTTCTTC. This codes for CASSVLRYNEQFF.

In its sample, this clonotype was seen a few times. The chain recombines TRBV29-1 with TRBJ2-7; D unresolved. CDR3 length equals 13 residues. The germline V gene encodes CDR1 SQVTM and CDR2 ANQGSEA. V was pared by 2 bases and J by 5 bases, with 13 bases between. The CDR3 sequence is CSVEITAGNEQYF. CDR3 nucleotides: TGCAGCGTTGAAATAACAGCCGGAAACGAGCAGTACTTC.

Only a few counts were recorded for this clonotype. The rearrangement links TRBV29-1 to TRBJ2-7, with 11 bases that match TRBD2. With V trimmed by 6 bases and J by 5 bases, 15 bases remained unmatched. Per the germline V gene, CDR1 is SQVTM and CDR2 is ANQGSEA. The CDR3 has 16 residues. In DNA form, the CDR3 reads TGCAGCGTGGCGATACTAGCGGGAGAGGCGGGCCACGAGCAGTACTTC. This gives the protein CSVAILAGEAGHEQYF.

This clonotype was seen more than once but under ten times. The chain has TRBV12-3 or TRBV12-4 and TRBJ2-7; D uncertain. V lost 5 bases and J lost 2, with 4 bases in between. The CDR3 is 11 residues long. CDR3 DNA sequence: TGTGCCAGCAGTATGACCTACGAGCAGTACTTC. Translating gives CASSMTYEQYF.

The chain has TRBV19 and TRBJ2-3; the match to TRBD1 covers 7 bases. V shed 6 bases and J 2 bases; nucleotides not matched to a gene: 8. The CDR3 covers 15 residues. Germline V gene lookup returns CDR1 LNHDA and CDR2 SQIVND (reference sequence). The CDR3 sequence is CASSTGAIFTDTQYF. The DNA for the CDR3 is TGTGCCAGTAGCACAGGGGCCATATTCACAGATACGCAGTATTTT.

V usage is TRBV7-9 and J usage is TRBJ2-7; TRBD2 matches at 11 bases. The CDR3 is 16 amino acids. The germline V gene encodes CDR1 SEHNR and CDR2 FQNEAQ (reference sequence). The V segment lost 5 bases and the J segment 2 bases; nucleotides outside the gene matches: 8. The CDR3 DNA is TGTGCCAGCAGCCCTACTAGCGGGAGCTTCACCTACGAGCAGTACTTC. Amino acids: CASSPTSGSFTYEQYF. Full variable domain (rest looked up from reference TRBV7-9 and TRBJ2-7): DTGVSQNPRHKITKRGQNVTFRCDPISEHNRLYWYRQTLGQGPEFLTYFQNEAQLEKSRLLSDRFSAERPKGSFSTLEIQRTEQGDSAMYLCASSPTSGSFTYEQYFGPGTRLTVT.